This TCR beta chain was sequenced for a study of blood T cells in healthy people across ages. The study, taken as a whole, reports: Reliance upon unsorted PBMCs precluded definitive naive versus antigen-experienced comparison.

CDR1 LGHDT and CDR2 YNNKEL come from the germline V gene (reference sequence). The junction had 6 bases not matched to a gene; V was cut back by 0 bases and J by 14 bases. This CDR3 is 13 amino acids long. This clonotype was counted a few times. The target antigen is unknown. Then a second PCR, running roughly 7 to 11 cycles, was carried out with a sample-barcoded 5' primer and a J-beta primer mix. MiXCR was run by TCRdb on the 5' RACE reads, yielding one entry per CDR3 protein. In the table there are 870,000 or so distinct CDR3 sequences, about 28% of which are singletons. The sample comprised blood. V is TRBV3-1 and J is TRBJ2-3, with 9 bases lining up with TRBD1. This clonotype originated in a woman older than 75 in good health. CDR3 sequence: CASSQDPGTGLYF. The CDR3 DNA follows: TGTGCCAGCAGCCAAGATCCAGGGACAGGGTTGTATTTT.